This T cell receptor (beta chain) was sequenced during a study of blood T cell repertoires in COVID-19. About this clone itself: At the DNA level, this CDR3 is encoded by other sequences in the same sample as well.

Here immunoSEQ multiplex PCR was the method, and the copy in TCRdb shows in-frame clones only, minus some. The sample shows hundreds of thousands of clones, 85% to 90% of them seen only once. This TCR came from a man aged 40-50 years who had recovered from COVID-19. The sequenced sample was PBMCs or T cells enriched from blood (not recorded which).

CDR3 coding DNA: TGTGCCTGGAGTGTACTGAGAGGTCGGAACACTGAAGCTTTCTTT. This codes for CAWSVLRGRNTEAFF. The rearrangement links TRBV30 to TRBJ1-1; D is undetermined. Germline CDR1 GTSNPN, CDR2 SVGIG (reference sequence). The CDR3 length is 15 residues. V was clipped by 0 bases and J by 1 base, with 12 bases between them.